This T cell receptor beta chain comes out of a study of blood T cell repertoires in COVID-19. The protocol was immunoSEQ multiplex PCR, while the TCRdb copy is restricted to in-frame clones and leaves out a portion. There are some 180,000 clones in the sample; roughly nine tenths occur only once, and about 7% lies in the top ten. The TCR comes from a man aged 35 to 55 with acute or convalescent COVID-19. Sequences were obtained from peripheral blood.

CDR3 nucleotides: TGTGCCAGCGCGGGGCCCGGTTATCCCTACGAGCAGTACTTC. Translated: CASAGPGYPYEQYF. The V and J genes are TRBV6-5 and TRBJ2-7, with a possible D match to TRBD2 (6 bases). CDR3 length: 14 amino acids. V was pared by 8 bases and J by 2 bases, with 16 bases between. Germline CDR1 is MNHEY and CDR2 is SVGAGI.